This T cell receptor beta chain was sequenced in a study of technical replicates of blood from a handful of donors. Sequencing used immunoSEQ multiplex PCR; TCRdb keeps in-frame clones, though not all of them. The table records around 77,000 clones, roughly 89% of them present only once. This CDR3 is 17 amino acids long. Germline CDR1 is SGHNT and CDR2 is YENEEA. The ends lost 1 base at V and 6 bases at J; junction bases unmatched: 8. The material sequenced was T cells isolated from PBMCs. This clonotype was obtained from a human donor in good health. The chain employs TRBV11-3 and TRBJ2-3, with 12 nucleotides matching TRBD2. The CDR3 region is CASSLGLAGDEMDTQYF. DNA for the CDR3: TGTGCCAGCAGCTTAGGACTAGCGGGAGATGAGATGGATACGCAGTATTTT.